This T cell receptor beta chain originates from a study of cytomegalovirus exposure and HLA in healthy donors. This clone was found a few times. The target antigen is unknown. The CDR3 spans 14 residues. With V trimmed by 4 bases and J by 8 bases, 8 bases remained unmatched. The germline V gene has CDR1 SNHLY and CDR2 FYNNEI. It was with 60 Vbeta and 13 Jbeta primers that the PCR ran. Clones were sequenced by immunoSEQ multiplex PCR, and TCRdb holds only the in-frame ones, with some missing. The profile shows more than 110,000 clones, 55% to 80% of them singletons. Study-wide points: Associated with cytomegalovirus, according to the listing, were 150 to 200 TCR beta chains. In a later analysis, TCR beta V- and J-gene trimming showed a link to a missense DCLRE1C variant.

The specimen sequenced was PBMCs. The clonotype was recovered from a human donor in good health. The rearrangement uses TRBV2 and TRBJ2-7, with 10 bases lining up with TRBD1. The DNA of the CDR3 is TGTGCCAGCAGTGCCGGGACAGGGGTTAACAAGCAGTACTTC. Amino acid sequence: CASSAGTGVNKQYF.